The clone carrying this T cell receptor (beta chain) was seen a few times. The data are from a study of T-cell reconstitution after alpha-beta-depleted transplantation in children. The TCRbeta library incorporated unique molecular identifiers. TCRdb itself ran the PCR reads through MiXCR, one entry per CDR3 protein. Among some 600,000 distinct CDR3 sequences, around a sixth were seen once, and the ten largest hold under 1.2%. V dropped 4 bases and J dropped 5; count of bases not matched to a gene: 10. Looked up from germline, CDR1 is SGHRS and CDR2 is YFSETQ. The CDR3 is 16 residues long. The chain has TRBV5-1 and TRBJ2-1; 9 nucleotides align to TRBD2. The sequence derives from a human donor who donated a stem cell graft to a child with acute myeloid leukemia. Sequencing used PBMCs from the stem cell graft donor, obtained from the stem cell graft. As DNA, the CDR3 is TGCGCCAGCAGCCTCGGTGGAAGCGGGGGGCACAATGAGCAGTTCTTC. Residues: CASSLGGSGGHNEQFF. Full variable domain (outside the CDR3, taken from reference TRBV5-1 and TRBJ2-1): KAGVTQTPRYLIKTRGQQVTLSCSPISGHRSVSWYQQTPGQGLQFLFEYFSETQRNKGNFPGRFSGRQFSNSRSEMNVSTLELGDSALYLCASSLGGSGGHNEQFFGPGTRLTVL.